Shown below are 3 T cell receptor beta chains from a single sample sequenced in a study of T cells after yellow fever vaccination. TCRdb re-derived calls from the 5' RACE reads in MiXCR, one entry per CDR3 protein. The repertoire has 500,000 to 650,000 distinct CDR3 sequences, roughly 12% of them found once; the top ten carry 15%. The starting material was PBMCs, obtained on the day of the yellow fever booster vaccination. The receptors originated from a man younger than 40 who received the YFV17D yellow fever vaccine.

V usage is TRBV7-9 and J usage is TRBJ2-1; 7 nucleotides match TRBD2. Per the germline V gene, CDR1 is SEHNR and CDR2 is FQNEAQ (reference sequence). The CDR3 consists of 15 residues. The ends lost 5 bases at V and 5 bases at J; junction bases unmatched: 9. The CDR3 DNA sequence: TGTGCCAGCAGCCCCACCCGGGGGGTCCACAATGAGCAGTTCTTC. As protein: CASSPTRGVHNEQFF.

Worth noting for this clonotype: It may be a read error: a sequence one base away is much more abundant. V usage is TRBV11-3 and J usage is TRBJ1-1; unclear D gene. Germline values: CDR1 SGHNT, CDR2 YENEEA. There are 13 residues in the CDR3. The CDR3: CACSSNMNTEAFF. CDR3 coding DNA: TGTGCCTGCAGCTCGAACATGAACACTGAAGCTTTCTTT.

This clonotype was counted between two and nine times. The chain combines TRBV7-9 with TRBJ1-2; 8 bases align to TRBD1. The V and J ends lost 5 bases and 5 bases, in that order; junction bases with no gene match: 13. From germline, CDR1 is SEHNR and CDR2 FQNEAQ (reference sequence). This CDR3 spans 16 amino acids. This chain's CDR3 is CASSRTGRGPLYGYTF. CDR3 sequence (DNA): TGTGCCAGCAGCCGGACAGGGCGGGGCCCCCTATATGGCTACACCTTC.